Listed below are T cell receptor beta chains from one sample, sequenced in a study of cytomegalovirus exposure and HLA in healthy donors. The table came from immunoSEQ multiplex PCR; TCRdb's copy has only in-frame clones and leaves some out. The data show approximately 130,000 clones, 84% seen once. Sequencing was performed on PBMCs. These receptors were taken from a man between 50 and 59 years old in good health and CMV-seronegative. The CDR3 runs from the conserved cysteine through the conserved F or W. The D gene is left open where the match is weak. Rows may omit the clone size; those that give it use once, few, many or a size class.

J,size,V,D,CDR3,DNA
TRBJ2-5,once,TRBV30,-,CAWSEWDKGQETQYF,TGTGCCTGGAGTGAATGGGACAAAGGACAAGAGACCCAGTACTTC
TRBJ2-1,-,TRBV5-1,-,CASSLGGATYNEQFF,TGCGCCAGCAGCTTGGGGGGAGCGACTTACAATGAGCAGTTCTTC
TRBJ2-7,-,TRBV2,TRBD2,CVAGLSHYEQYF,TGCGTAGCGGGGCTATCTCACTACGAGCAGTACTTC
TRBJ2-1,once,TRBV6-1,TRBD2,CASRLAGNNEQFF,TGTGCCAGCAGACTAGCGGGGAACAATGAGCAGTTCTTC
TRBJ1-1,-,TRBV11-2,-,CASSRPRDGVKGAFF,TGTGCCAGCAGCCGACCCAGGGATGGGGTTAAGGGAGCTTTCTTT
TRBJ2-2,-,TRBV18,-,CASSVQAGELFF,TGTGCCAGCTCAGTACAAGCCGGGGAGCTGTTTTTT
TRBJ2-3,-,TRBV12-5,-,CASAREGQGPTDTQYF,TGTGCTAGTGCCCGGGAGGGACAGGGTCCCACAGATACGCAGTATTTT
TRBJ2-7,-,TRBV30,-,CAWSPGGYEQYF,TGTGCCTGGAGTCCTGGCGGCTACGAGCAGTACTTC
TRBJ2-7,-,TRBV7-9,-,CASSLDITYEQYF,TGTGCCAGCAGCCTGGACATCACCTACGAGCAGTACTTC
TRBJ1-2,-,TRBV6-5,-,CASSYGRLNYGYTF,TGTGCCAGCAGTTACGGGAGACTTAACTATGGCTACACCTTC
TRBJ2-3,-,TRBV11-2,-,CASSLSEAQYF,TGTGCCAGCAGCCTCTCAGAGGCGCAGTATTTT
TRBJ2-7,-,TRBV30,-,CAWSYRVVGEQYF,TGTGCCTGGAGTTACAGGGTGGTGGGGGAGCAGTACTTC
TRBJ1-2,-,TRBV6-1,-,CASSEASFYGYTF,TGTGCCAGCAGTGAAGCGTCATTCTATGGCTACACCTTC
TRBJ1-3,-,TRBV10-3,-,CASGTSRLGNTIYF,TGTGCCAGCGGGACCTCCCGCCTTGGAAACACCATATATTTT
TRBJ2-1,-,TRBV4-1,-,CASSQGGRSYNEQFF,TGCGCCAGCAGCCAAGGGGGGAGGTCCTACAATGAGCAGTTCTTC
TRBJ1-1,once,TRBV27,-,CASSLSGTPLYTEAFF,TGTGCCAGCAGTTTATCCGGGACTCCTCTATACACTGAAGCTTTCTTT
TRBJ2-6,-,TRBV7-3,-,CASTLGRFSGANVLTF,TGTGCCAGCACCCTTGGGAGGTTCTCTGGGGCCAACGTCCTGACTTTC
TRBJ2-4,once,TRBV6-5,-,CASSYRQGSNIQYF,TGTGCCAGCAGTTACCGTCAGGGTTCGAACATTCAGTACTTC
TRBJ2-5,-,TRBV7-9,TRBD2,CASSRPSGAETQYF,TGTGCCAGCAGCCGGCCTAGCGGGGCAGAGACCCAGTACTTC
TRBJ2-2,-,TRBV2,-,CASRSRGTGELFF,TGTGCCAGCAGGTCCAGGGGCACCGGGGAGCTGTTTTTT
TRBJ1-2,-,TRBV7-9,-,CASSFETNGFYGYTF,TGTGCCAGCAGCTTCGAGACAAACGGATTCTATGGCTACACCTTC
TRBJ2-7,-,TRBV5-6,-,CASSLGQEQYF,TGTGCCAGCAGCTTGGGGCAGGAGCAGTACTTC
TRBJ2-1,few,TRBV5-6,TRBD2,CASSSTSGAYNEQFF,TGTGCCAGCAGCTCGACTAGCGGGGCCTACAATGAGCAGTTCTTC
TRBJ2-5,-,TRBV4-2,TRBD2,CASSPRTSGGQETQYF,TGTGCCAGCAGCCCCCGGACTAGCGGGGGCCAAGAGACCCAGTACTTC
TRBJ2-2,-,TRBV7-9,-,CASSSKRRDTGELFF,TGTGCCAGCAGCTCTAAGCGGCGGGACACCGGGGAGCTGTTTTTT
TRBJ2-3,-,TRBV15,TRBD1,CATSRTGTGDSTDTQYF,TGTGCCACCAGCAGAACCGGGACAGGGGATAGCACAGATACGCAGTATTTT
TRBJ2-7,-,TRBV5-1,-,CASSLAIRGEQYF,TGCGCCAGCAGCTTGGCGATTAGGGGCGAGCAGTACTTC
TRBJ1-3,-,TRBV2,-,CASSVQGTGNTIYF,TGTGCCAGCAGTGTCCAGGGGACTGGAAACACCATATATTTT
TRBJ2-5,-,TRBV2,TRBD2,CASSDRTGGQLETQYF,TGTGCCAGCAGTGATAGGACGGGGGGGCAGTTGGAGACCCAGTACTTC
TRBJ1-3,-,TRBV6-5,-,CASSPAGDPGNTIYF,TGTGCCAGCAGTCCAGCAGGGGATCCAGGAAACACCATATATTTT
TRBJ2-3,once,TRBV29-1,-,CSVDGGTRTDTQYF,TGCAGCGTTGACGGCGGGACTCGCACAGATACGCAGTATTTT
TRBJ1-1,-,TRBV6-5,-,CASSYTQYNTEAFF,TGTGCCAGCAGTTACACCCAGTATAACACTGAAGCTTTCTTT
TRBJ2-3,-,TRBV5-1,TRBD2,CASSFLAGANTDTQYF,TGCGCCAGCAGCTTTCTAGCGGGGGCTAACACAGATACGCAGTATTTT
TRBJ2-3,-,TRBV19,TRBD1,CASKGDRAGSVTQYF,TGTGCCAGTAAAGGAGACAGGGCCGGGTCTGTTACGCAGTATTTT
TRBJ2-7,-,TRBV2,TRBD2,CASSGLGAGSSYEQYF,TGTGCCAGCAGTGGATTGGGAGCGGGGAGTTCCTACGAGCAGTACTTC
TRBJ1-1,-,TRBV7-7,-,CASSVDRNTEAFF,TGTGCTAGCAGCGTGGACAGGAACACTGAAGCTTTCTTT
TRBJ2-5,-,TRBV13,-,CASSPQLYREQYF,TGTGCCAGCAGCCCCCAGTTATACAGGGAGCAGTACTTC
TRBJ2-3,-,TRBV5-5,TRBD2,CASSFLSGVTDTQYF,TGTGCCAGCAGCTTCCTTAGCGGGGTAACAGATACGCAGTATTTT
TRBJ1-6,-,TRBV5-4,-,CASSLSVSYNSPLHF,TGTGCCAGCAGCTTGTCAGTATCATATAATTCACCCCTCCACTTT
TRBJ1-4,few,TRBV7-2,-,CASSLGRLATNEKLFF,TGTGCCAGCAGCTTAGGCAGATTGGCAACTAATGAAAAACTGTTTTTT
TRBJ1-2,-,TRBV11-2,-,CASSLNQGLAYGYTF,TGTGCCAGCAGCTTAAATCAGGGGTTGGCCTATGGCTACACCTTC
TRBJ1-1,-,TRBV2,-,CASSTTPRRGEAFF,TGTGCCAGCAGTACAACACCCAGAAGGGGCGAAGCTTTCTTT
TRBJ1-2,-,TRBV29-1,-,CSGTVPSGYGYTF,TGCAGCGGAACTGTCCCATCGGGCTATGGCTACACCTTC
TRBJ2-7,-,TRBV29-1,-,CSVAQGKVSSYEQYF,TGCAGCGTTGCGCAGGGGAAGGTAAGCTCCTACGAGCAGTACTTC
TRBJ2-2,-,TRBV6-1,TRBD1,CASRLGQATGELFF,TGTGCCAGCAGACTCGGACAGGCAACCGGGGAGCTGTTTTTT
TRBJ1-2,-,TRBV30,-,CAWSVTGNYGYTF,TGTGCCTGGAGTGTCACAGGGAACTATGGCTACACCTTC
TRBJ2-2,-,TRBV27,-,CASSFLGADTGELFF,TGTGCCAGCAGTTTCTTGGGGGCCGACACCGGGGAGCTGTTTTTT
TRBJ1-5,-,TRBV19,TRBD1,CASSGTGGNQPQHF,TGTGCCAGTTCCGGGACAGGGGGGAATCAGCCCCAGCATTTT
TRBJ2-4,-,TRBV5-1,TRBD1,CASSPGQGWNIQYF,TGCGCCAGCAGCCCCGGACAGGGGTGGAACATTCAGTACTTC
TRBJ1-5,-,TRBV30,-,CAWSKGIGNQPQHF,TGTGCCTGGAGTAAGGGGATTGGAAATCAGCCCCAGCATTTT
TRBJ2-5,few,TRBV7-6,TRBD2,CASSFRLAGAQETQYF,TGTGCCAGCAGCTTCCGACTAGCGGGGGCCCAAGAGACCCAGTACTTC
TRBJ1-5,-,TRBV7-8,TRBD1,CASRGLRDSYQPQHF,TGTGCCAGCAGGGGCCTTAGGGACAGCTATCAGCCCCAGCATTTT
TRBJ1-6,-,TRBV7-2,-,CASSLTGAAITSPLHF,TGTGCCAGCAGCTTGACAGGCGCGGCTATAACTTCACCCCTCCACTTT
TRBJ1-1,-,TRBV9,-,CASSVGAEGEAFF,TGTGCCAGCAGCGTAGGGGCGGAGGGTGAAGCTTTCTTT
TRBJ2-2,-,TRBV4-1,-,CASSQKKGYTGELFF,TGCGCCAGCAGCCAAAAAAAGGGGTACACCGGGGAGCTGTTTTTT
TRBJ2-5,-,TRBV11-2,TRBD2,CASSLVGGGAQETQYF,TGTGCCAGCAGCTTAGTGGGCGGGGGGGCCCAAGAGACCCAGTACTTC